Presented here are 21 T cell receptor beta chains from one specimen sequenced in a study of OX40 agonist ivuxolimab in advanced cancers. Measured with immunoSEQ multiplex PCR; TCRdb has only the in-frame clones, and not every one. The data contain fewer than 40,000 clones, about 88% of them singletons. Sequenced here: CD4+ or CD8+ T cells sorted from blood, sampled in a trial of the OX40 agonist ivuxolimab. The source of these receptors is an adult with an advanced solid tumor such as melanoma, head and neck, liver or kidney cancer.

This clone was detected a few times. The V and J genes are TRBV4-3 and TRBJ2-6, with D unresolved. The CDR3 is 17 amino acids. In germline, CDR1 is LGHNA, CDR2 YSLEER. V was shortened by 0 bases and J by 0 bases, with 9 bases between the two germline ends. Written as DNA, the CDR3 is TGCGCCAGCAGCCAAGACGACACAGCCTCTGGGGCCAACGTCCTGACTTTC. It codes for CASSQDDTASGANVLTF.

The gene calls are TRBV29-1 and TRBJ2-7; possible D gene TRBD1, 6 bases. Germline CDR1 reads SQVTM; CDR2 reads ANQGSEA. V lost 0 bases and J lost 3, with 15 bases in between. This CDR3 has 15 amino acids. CDR3 residues: CSVEEEQGLHYEQYF. CDR3 bases: TGCAGCGTTGAAGAGGAACAGGGCCTTCACTACGAGCAGTACTTC.

A word on this clone: The junction departs from the called germline gene at one end, perhaps through a read error. The gene calls are TRBV7-9 and TRBJ1-2; a weak D match, TRBD1 (5 bases). The CDR3 extends over 16 amino acids. Germline V gene lookup returns CDR1 SEHNR and CDR2 FQNEAQ (reference sequence). CDR3 amino acids: CASSPSFRGSNYGYTF. The CDR3 DNA reads as TGCGCCAGCAGCCCATCATTTAGGGGTAGTAACTATGGCTACACCTTC.

This clone has just a few counts. The chain uses TRBV7-9 and TRBJ2-7; D gene uncertain. CDR3 length equals 13 residues. With 4 bases removed from V and 0 bases from J, the gap between germline ends came to 7 bases. Germline CDR1 reads SEHNR; CDR2 reads FQNEAQ (reference sequence). The CDR3 coding sequence is TGTGCCAGCAGCTATTCCACCTCCTACGAGCAGTACTTC. As protein: CASSYSTSYEQYF.

This chain links TRBV5-8 with TRBJ2-1; weak D call: TRBD1 (5 bases). Trimming stripped 2 bases from V and 3 bases from J, with 9 bases between. Germline-derived CDR1 and CDR2 are SGHTS and YDEGEE. This CDR3 is built from 14 residues. Written as DNA, the CDR3 is TGTGCCAGCAGCTTTCCAGGGATCTACAATGAGCAGTTCTTC. It is translated as CASSFPGIYNEQFF.

This sequence joins TRBV6-1 and TRBJ2-2; 9 positions match TRBD1. This CDR3 comprises 14 residues. Germline lookup yields CDR1 MNHNS and CDR2 SASEGT. Trimming at V came to 4 bases and at J to 3 bases, leaving 0 bases not matched to a gene. CDR3 coding DNA: TGTGCCAGCAGTGGGACAGGGGACACCGGGGAGCTGTTTTTT. It is translated as CASSGTGDTGELFF.

Here the CDR3 DNA reads TGTGCCTCACAAACCCGGGACAGGGGTGAGAATGAGCAGTTCTTC. It is translated as CASQTRDRGENEQFF. The rearrangement joins TRBV10-3 to TRBJ2-1; TRBD1 matches 10 bases. The CDR3 extends over 15 amino acids. The trim removed 11 bases at V and 7 bases at J, leaving 14 bases unmatched. Germline V lookup: CDR1 ENHRY, CDR2 SYGVKD.

J is TRBJ1-2 and V is TRBV7-9, with 9 bases that match TRBD1. With V trimmed by 2 bases and J by 6 bases, 13 bases remained unmatched. There are 17 residues in the CDR3. Germline V gene sequence: CDR1 SEHNR, CDR2 FQNEAQ (reference sequence). CDR3 DNA sequence: TGTGCCAGCAGCTTATCAGGGACAGGGAGGCCCAGAAATGGCTACACCTTC. It translates to CASSLSGTGRPRNGYTF.

The rearrangement links TRBV4-2 to TRBJ1-4, with D possibly being TRBD1 (5 bases). With 0 bases removed from V and 0 bases from J, the gap between germline ends came to 8 bases. This CDR3 region has 16 residues. In germline, CDR1 is LGHNA, CDR2 YNFKEQ. The DNA of the CDR3 is TGTGCCAGCAGCCAAGACAGGGCTTCAACTAATGAAAAACTGTTTTTT. It codes for CASSQDRASTNEKLFF.

This sequence joins TRBV5-1 and TRBJ1-1; 10 bases align to TRBD1. The germline V gene has CDR1 SGHRS and CDR2 YFSETQ. CDR3 size: 14 residues. V was pared by 4 bases and J by 4 bases, with 4 bases of the junction left unmatched. The CDR3 reads CASSEGTGATEAFF. The CDR3 bases are TGCGCCAGCAGCGAAGGGACAGGGGCCACTGAAGCTTTCTTT.

The V and J genes are TRBV9 and TRBJ2-5, with D possibly matching TRBD2 (6 bases). The V gene lost 4 bases and the J gene lost 5 bases, with 12 bases spanning the gap. This CDR3 has 13 amino acids. Germline CDR1 SGDLS, CDR2 YYNGEE. CDR3 sequence reads: CASSPEDYETQYF. CDR3 DNA sequence: TGTGCCAGCAGCCCAGAGGACTACGAGACCCAGTACTTC.

This clone appeared once. The CDR3 here is CASSLDGQDFNYGYTF. Here the CDR3 DNA reads TGTGCCAGCAGTTTAGATGGACAGGATTTTAACTATGGCTACACCTTC. The genes are TRBV28 and TRBJ1-2, with TRBD1 matching 7 bases. This CDR3 is built from 16 residues. Germline V gene sequence: CDR1 MDHEN, CDR2 SYDVKM. After removal of 2 bases from V and 1 base from J, the junction contained 7 bases not matched to a gene.

The chain has TRBV4-1 and TRBJ2-7, with D possibly being TRBD1 (5 bases). The CDR3 spans 13 residues. Per germline, CDR1 MGHRA and CDR2 YSYEKL. V was clipped by 4 bases and J by 0 bases, with 7 bases between them. CDR3 nucleotide sequence: TGCGCCAGCAGCCCGGACAACTCCTACGAGCAGTACTTC. This sequence encodes CASSPDNSYEQYF.

This chain uses TRBV29-1 with TRBJ2-1, with 9 nucleotides matching TRBD1. After removal of 3 bases from V and 4 bases from J, the junction contained 7 bases not matched to a gene. Per the germline V gene, CDR1 is SQVTM and CDR2 is ANQGSEA. The CDR3 is 15 residues long. The CDR3 DNA reads as TGCAGCGTTGACTCTGGGGACAGGGATTACAATGAGCAGTTCTTC. This gives the protein CSVDSGDRDYNEQFF.

V gene TRBV30 combines with J gene TRBJ1-1; D is perhaps TRBD1 (5 bases). The V end was cut by 3 bases, the J end by 8 bases, with 22 bases between. The length of the CDR3 is 15 residues. CDR1 is GTSNPN, CDR2 SVGIG, per germline (reference sequence). The CDR3 here is CAWRWSDMPGEEAFF. Written as DNA, the CDR3 is TGTGCCTGGAGGTGGTCGGACATGCCGGGGGAAGAAGCTTTCTTT.

The chain employs TRBV5-1 and TRBJ2-7; 13 bases are a match to TRBD2. The CDR3 extends over 15 amino acids. V shed 4 bases, J shed 3 bases, and the junction held 4 bases outside the gene matches. CDR1 is SGHRS and CDR2 is YFSETQ in the germline V gene. The chain's CDR3 is CASSTGLAGSYEQYF. Written as DNA, the CDR3 is TGCGCCAGCAGCACGGGACTAGCGGGGAGCTACGAGCAGTACTTC.

This clone counts as large. V is TRBV30 and J is TRBJ1-5, with unresolved D. This CDR3 spans 13 amino acids. Germline CDR1 reads GTSNPN; CDR2 reads SVGIG (reference sequence). V was clipped by 1 base and J by 6 bases, with 10 bases between them. In DNA form, the CDR3 reads TGTGCCTGGAGTGAGGACTCAACTCAGCCCCAGCATTTT. It encodes CAWSEDSTQPQHF.

The chain has TRBV15 and TRBJ2-7; TRBD1 might be the D (6 bases). The CDR3 length is 19 residues. Germline V gene sequence: CDR1 LNHNV, CDR2 YYDKDF (reference sequence). The ends were cut back, 1 base at V and 2 bases at J, with 24 bases in the middle. The CDR3 sequence: CATSRVLVHRDNETYEQYF. CDR3 DNA: TGTGCCACCAGCAGAGTGTTGGTGCACAGGGATAATGAAACCTACGAGCAGTACTTC.

The rearrangement links TRBV21-1 to TRBJ2-7; TRBD2, as called in the table, went unchecked against the DNA. TRBV21-1 is classified as a pseudogene. The CDR3 runs to 10 residues. CDR3: CASSKRAPFF. The CDR3 DNA reads as TGTGCCAGCAGCAAGAGGGCCCCTTTCTTC.

J is TRBJ2-4 and V is TRBV19, with D possibly being TRBD2 (6 bases). Germline-derived CDR1 and CDR2 are LNHDA and SQIVND (reference sequence). The CDR3 is 18 amino acids. V lost 0 bases to trimming and J lost 4 bases, with 19 bases between them. As DNA, the CDR3 is TGTGCCAGTAGTATAGATTTTGCGGGGATCCGAAGGAAAAACATTCAGTACTTC. Translating it yields CASSIDFAGIRRKNIQYF.

This chain joins TRBV7-3 and TRBJ2-1; D could derive from TRBD1 or TRBD2 (5 bases each). Per germline, CDR1 SGHTA and CDR2 FQGTGA. The V and J ends lost 4 bases and 4 bases respectively, with 14 bases between them. This CDR3 has 15 residues. The CDR3 DNA reads as TGTGCCAGCAGCTCCCCGACGAGGGGATACAATGAGCAGTTCTTC. The encoded protein is CASSSPTRGYNEQFF.